Below, 26 T cell receptor beta chains from the same sample are listed, as sequenced in a study of tissue T cells after allogeneic stem cell transplantation. Sequenced by immunoSEQ multiplex PCR; TCRdb stores in-frame clones only, minus some. The data contain several hundred clones, roughly 79% of them singletons. Sequencing was performed on jejunal tissue, taken at autopsy. The receptors derive from a female patient aged 40 to 69 with steroid-refractory graft-versus-host disease after an allogeneic stem cell transplant. Some T cells may have come from the graft donor.

The chain combines TRBV5-1 with TRBJ2-3, with 15 bases that match TRBD2. Losses at the gene ends were 3 bases for V and 5 bases for J; bases not matched to a gene: 7. This CDR3 is 17 amino acids long. Germline V gives CDR1 SGHRS, CDR2 YFSETQ. The CDR3 reads CASSYRTSGGAKDTQYF. CDR3 coding DNA: TGCGCCAGCAGCTATCGGACTAGCGGGGGGGCCAAAGATACGCAGTATTTT.

The CDR3 loop is CASSLASHRGNEKLFF. In DNA, the CDR3 is TGTGCCAGCAGCTTAGCGAGCCACAGGGGTAATGAAAAACTGTTTTTT. V is TRBV7-9 and J is TRBJ1-4; 7 positions match TRBD1. The germline CDR1 and CDR2 sequences are SEHNR and FQNEAQ (reference sequence). The V gene end was trimmed by 0 bases and the J gene end by 4 bases; junction bases not matched to a gene: 5. CDR3 length: 16 amino acids.

The chain recombines TRBV20-1 with TRBJ2-7; 10 positions agree with TRBD2. There are 17 residues in the CDR3. Trimming took 3 bases from V and 1 from J; bases not matched to a gene: 12. The germline gives CDR1 DFQATT, CDR2 SNEGSKA (reference sequence). CDR3 region: CSASPWTSGLGSYEQYF. The CDR3 region has the DNA TGCAGTGCTAGTCCCTGGACTAGCGGTTTGGGGTCCTACGAGCAGTACTTC.

This chain connects TRBV4-1 to TRBJ1-4; no clear D gene. The length of the CDR3 is 14 residues. V lost 1 base and J 5 bases, leaving 8 bases between the germline ends. Germline V gene data show CDR1 as MGHRA and CDR2 as YSYEKL. CDR3 sequence: CASSQVVLNEKLFF. The DNA for the CDR3 is TGCGCCAGCAGCCAAGTCGTCCTCAATGAAAAACTGTTTTTT.

The CDR3 protein is CASRDRVDTGELFF. The CDR3 DNA reads as TGCGCCAGCAGGGACAGGGTCGACACCGGGGAGCTGTTTTTT. The gene calls are TRBV5-1 and TRBJ2-2; the match to TRBD1 covers 8 bases. J was trimmed by 3 bases and V by 5 bases; bases with no gene match: 3. The germline gives CDR1 SGHRS, CDR2 YFSETQ. CDR3 size: 14 residues. The variable domain in full, completed from reference TRBV5-1 and TRBJ2-2, reads KAGVTQTPRYLIKTRGQQVTLSCSPISGHRSVSWYQQTPGQGLQFLFEYFSETQRNKGNFPGRFSGRQFSNSRSEMNVSTLELGDSALYLCASRDRVDTGELFFGEGSRLTVL.

This chain links TRBV7-9 with TRBJ1-1, with a possible D match to TRBD1 (6 bases). The CDR3 contains 15 residues. The V gene lost 5 bases and the J gene lost 0 bases, with 13 bases spanning the gap. CDR1 is SEHNR, CDR2 FQNEAQ, per germline (reference sequence). CDR3 sequence reads: CASSAQGTMNTEAFF. DNA for the CDR3: TGTGCCAGCAGCGCACAGGGAACCATGAACACTGAAGCTTTCTTT.

The CDR3: CASSLAGGETEAFF. CDR3 DNA sequence: TGTGCCAGCAGCTTAGCGGGGGGAGAAACTGAAGCTTTCTTT. This chain uses TRBV11-3 with TRBJ1-1, with D possibly matching TRBD1 (5 bases). Trimming pared 1 base from V and 5 bases from J, leaving 11 bases between. Germline CDR1 SGHNT, CDR2 YENEEA. This CDR3 has 14 amino acids.

V is TRBV3-1 (or the pseudogene TRBV3-2) and J is TRBJ1-2; possible D gene TRBD1, 6 bases. Germline CDR1 LGHDT, CDR2 YNNKEL (reference sequence). V was shortened by 8 bases and J by 4 bases, with 17 bases between the two germline ends. The CDR3 consists of 14 residues. The CDR3 DNA follows: TGTGCCAGCTGGGCCTGGGGGCAGCCCTATGGCTACACCTTC. As protein: CASWAWGQPYGYTF.

This clone was detected a few times. The chain uses TRBV4-1 and TRBJ2-7; 11 bases align to TRBD1. J gave up 7 bases and V 5 bases, and 10 bases lay outside the gene matches. The germline gives CDR1 MGHRA, CDR2 YSYEKL. CDR3 length: 15 residues. CDR3: CASSTQGTGGLEQYF. DNA for the CDR3: TGCGCCAGCAGCACGCAAGGGACAGGGGGGTTGGAGCAGTACTTC.

This clone occurred a few times. V is TRBV4-1 and J is TRBJ2-7, with a tentative D call TRBD2 (5 bases). The CDR3 is made up of 13 amino acids. From germline, CDR1 is MGHRA and CDR2 YSYEKL. The V end lost 4 bases, the J end lost 2 bases, and 9 bases lay between the germline ends. The CDR3 DNA sequence: TGCGCCAGCAGCCTCGGGGTTACCTACGAGCAGTACTTC. Translated: CASSLGVTYEQYF.

The chain is built from TRBV10-2 and TRBJ2-5; 9 positions match TRBD2. The length of the CDR3 is 13 residues. CDR1 and CDR2 from the germline V gene are WSHSY and SAAADI. V shed 7 bases and J 2 bases; nucleotides not matched to a gene: 2. The CDR3 DNA follows: TGCGCCAGCATAGCGGGGGAGCAAGAGACCCAGTACTTC. Translating it yields CASIAGEQETQYF.

J is TRBJ2-3 and V is TRBV6-5; D is unresolved. V was pared by 2 bases and J by 6 bases, with 9 bases between. Germline assignment: CDR1 MNHEY and CDR2 SVGAGI. There are 13 residues in the CDR3. The chain's CDR3 is CASSYVSADTQYF. In DNA, the CDR3 is TGTGCCAGCAGTTACGTGTCGGCTGATACGCAGTATTTT.

This chain joins TRBV29-1 and TRBJ2-7; D might be TRBD1 (6 bases). The CDR3 is 12 residues long. The V gene lost 5 bases and the J gene lost 6 bases, with 14 bases spanning the gap. Germline CDR1 is SQVTM and CDR2 is ANQGSEA. CDR3 residues: CSVLETGPEQYF. The CDR3 DNA reads TGCAGCGTTCTAGAAACAGGGCCCGAGCAGTACTTC.

The genes are TRBV28 and TRBJ2-5; TRBD2 aligns across 8 bases. V was clipped by 3 bases and J by 1 base; unmatched bases: 10. CDR3 length: 17 residues. Germline CDR1 is MDHEN and CDR2 is SYDVKM. The CDR3 sequence is CASSFSEALAVQETQYF. The CDR3 bases are TGTGCCAGCAGTTTTTCGGAGGCACTAGCGGTCCAAGAGACCCAGTACTTC.

The chain joins TRBV5-1 to TRBJ2-3; D call uncertain. Deletions cut 4 bases from V and 3 bases from J, with 6 bases between. The CDR3 has 12 residues. Germline CDR1 is SGHRS and CDR2 is YFSETQ. In DNA, the CDR3 is TGCGCCAGCAGCCCGAGTACAGATACGCAGTATTTT. Translation gives CASSPSTDTQYF.

This chain uses TRBV6-5 with TRBJ1-1; D gene unclear. Trimming pared 4 bases from V and 1 base from J, leaving 13 bases between. Germline V CDR1 and CDR2: MNHEY, SVGAGI. The CDR3 runs to 15 residues. CDR3 DNA sequence: TGTGCCAGCAGTTTCGGGAATAAAGGGAACACTGAAGCTTTCTTT. It yields the protein CASSFGNKGNTEAFF.

The rearrangement joins TRBV6-1 to TRBJ2-7, with 7 bases that match TRBD1. Germline values: CDR1 MNHNS, CDR2 SASEGT. The V and J ends lost 2 bases and 0 bases, in that order; junction bases with no gene match: 7. This CDR3 spans 16 amino acids. In nucleotides, the CDR3 is TGTGCCAGCAGTGAACGGGGCAGGGGGACCTCCTACGAGCAGTACTTC. Translation gives CASSERGRGTSYEQYF.

Relative to its sample, this clone is hyperexpanded. The chain combines TRBV2 with TRBJ1-5, with 7 nucleotides matching TRBD1. Per the germline V gene, CDR1 is SNHLY and CDR2 is FYNNEI. V dropped 7 bases and J dropped 5; count of bases not matched to a gene: 11. The CDR3 has 15 residues. The CDR3 region has the DNA TGTGCCAGCACCGAGGCGGACAGGCCAGATCAGCCCCAGCATTTT. Translating it yields CASTEADRPDQPQHF.

The rearrangement uses TRBV10-3 and TRBJ2-1, with 9 bases that match TRBD2. V dropped 6 bases and J dropped 2; count of bases not matched to a gene: 5. The germline CDR1 and CDR2 sequences are ENHRY and SYGVKD. There are 15 residues in the CDR3. CDR3 in amino acids: CAIRLASGTYNEQFF. CDR3 DNA: TGTGCCATCAGATTAGCTAGCGGGACCTACAATGAGCAGTTCTTC.

The J gene is TRBJ1-4, the V gene TRBV6-6; possible D gene TRBD1, 5 bases. V was trimmed by 0 bases and J by 4 bases, leaving 9 bases between them. This CDR3 region has 15 residues. Germline V gene sequence: CDR1 MNHNY, CDR2 SVGAGI (reference sequence). The CDR3 loop is CASSYSTVYNEKLFF. As DNA, the CDR3 is TGTGCCAGCAGTTACTCGACAGTTTATAATGAAAAACTGTTTTTT.

The V and J genes are TRBV2 and TRBJ1-6; D is possibly TRBD1 (6 bases). Trimming stripped 6 bases from V and 7 bases from J, with 16 bases between. Looked up from germline, CDR1 is SNHLY and CDR2 is FYNNEI. The CDR3 extends over 15 amino acids. The CDR3 loop reads CASRARGGANSPLHF. DNA for the CDR3: TGTGCCAGCAGGGCACGTGGGGGGGCCAATTCACCCCTCCACTTT.

The count of this clone is one. V gene TRBV7-6 combines with J gene TRBJ1-5, with D possibly TRBD1 on 5 matching bases. Looked up from germline, CDR1 is SGHVS and CDR2 is FNYEAQ. The CDR3 spans 15 residues. Trimming cost V 2 bases and J 5 bases, with 13 bases left between them. The CDR3 reads CASSLTAGEYQPQHF. The DNA of the CDR3 is TGTGCCAGCAGCTTAACGGCGGGGGAGTATCAGCCCCAGCATTTT.

Here the CDR3 DNA reads TGCGCCAGCAGCTCGGGACTCGGGAGGGGCACTGAAGCTTTCTTT. Protein: CASSSGLGRGTEAFF. V and J are TRBV5-1 and TRBJ1-1; tentative D call: TRBD1 (5 bases). V was shortened by 3 bases and J by 4 bases, with 16 bases between the two germline ends. The germline V gene encodes CDR1 SGHRS and CDR2 YFSETQ. The CDR3 has 15 amino acids.

The chain couples TRBV12-3 or TRBV12-4 to TRBJ1-5; no reliable D call. Trimming took 6 bases from V and 9 from J, leaving 12 bases between them. The CDR3 runs 12 residues. CDR3 protein: CASRIPGGPQHF. The CDR3 coding sequence is TGTGCCAGCAGGATCCCCGGTGGGCCCCAGCATTTT.

V gene TRBV5-5 combines with J gene TRBJ2-7, with a tentative D call TRBD1 (5 bases). V dropped 4 bases and J dropped 4 bases, with 9 bases sitting between them. There are 12 residues in the CDR3. Germline values: CDR1 SGHKS, CDR2 YYEKEE (reference sequence). The CDR3 is CASSRPGYEQYF. CDR3 DNA: TGTGCCAGCAGCAGACCAGGGTACGAGCAGTACTTC.

The rearrangement joins TRBV5-6 to TRBJ2-5, with TRBD1 identical over 9 bases. CDR3 length: 15 amino acids. With 0 bases clipped from V and 5 bases from J, the junction kept 5 bases outside the gene matches. Germline CDR1 is SGHDT and CDR2 is YYEEEE. The CDR3 coding sequence is TGTGCCAGCAGCTTGGCCGGGACAGGGTTGGAGACCCAGTACTTC. Translation gives CASSLAGTGLETQYF.